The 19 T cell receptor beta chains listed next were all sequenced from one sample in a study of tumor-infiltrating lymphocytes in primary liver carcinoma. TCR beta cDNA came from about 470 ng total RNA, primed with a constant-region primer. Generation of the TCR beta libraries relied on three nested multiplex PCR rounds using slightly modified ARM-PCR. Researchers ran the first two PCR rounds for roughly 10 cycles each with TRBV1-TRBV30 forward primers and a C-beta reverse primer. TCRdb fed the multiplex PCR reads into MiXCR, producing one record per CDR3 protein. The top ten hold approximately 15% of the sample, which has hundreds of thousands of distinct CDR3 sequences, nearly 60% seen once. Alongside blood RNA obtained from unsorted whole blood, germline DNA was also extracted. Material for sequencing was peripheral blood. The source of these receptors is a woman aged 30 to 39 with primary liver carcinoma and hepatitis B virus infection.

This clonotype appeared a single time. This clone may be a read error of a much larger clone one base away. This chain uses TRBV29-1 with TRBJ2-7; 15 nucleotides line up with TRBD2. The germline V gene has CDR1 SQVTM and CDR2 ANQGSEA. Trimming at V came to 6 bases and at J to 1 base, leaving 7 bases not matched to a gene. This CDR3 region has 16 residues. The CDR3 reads CSVTGLAGGGSYEQYF. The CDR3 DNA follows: TGCAGCGTAACAGGACTAGCGGGAGGGGGATCCTACGAGCAGTACTTC.

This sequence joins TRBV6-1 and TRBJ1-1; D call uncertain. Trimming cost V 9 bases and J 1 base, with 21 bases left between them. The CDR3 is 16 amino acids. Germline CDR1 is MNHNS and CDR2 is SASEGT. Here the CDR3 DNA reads TGTGCCAGTATACCTAGGAAACTTGGGCAGAACACTGAAGCTTTCTTT. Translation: CASIPRKLGQNTEAFF.

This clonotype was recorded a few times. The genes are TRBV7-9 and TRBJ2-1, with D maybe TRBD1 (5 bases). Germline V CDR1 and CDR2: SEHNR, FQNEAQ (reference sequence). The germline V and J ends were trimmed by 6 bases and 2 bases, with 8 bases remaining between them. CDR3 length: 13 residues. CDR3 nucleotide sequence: TGTGCCAGCAGTCTACAGGCCTACAATGAGCAGTTCTTC. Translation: CASSLQAYNEQFF.

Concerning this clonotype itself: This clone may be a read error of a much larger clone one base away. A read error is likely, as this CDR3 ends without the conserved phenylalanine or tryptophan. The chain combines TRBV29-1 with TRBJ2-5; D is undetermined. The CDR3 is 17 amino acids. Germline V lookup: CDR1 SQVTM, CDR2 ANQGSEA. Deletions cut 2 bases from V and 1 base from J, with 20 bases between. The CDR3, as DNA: TGCAGCGTTGAACGATGGGGTTGGAAGGGCGGCCAAGAGACCCAGTACTTG. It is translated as CSVERWGWKGGQETQYL.

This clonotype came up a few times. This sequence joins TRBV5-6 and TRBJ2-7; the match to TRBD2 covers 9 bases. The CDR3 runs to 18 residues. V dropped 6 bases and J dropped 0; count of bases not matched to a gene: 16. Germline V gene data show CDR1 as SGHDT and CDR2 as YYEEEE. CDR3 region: CASTPGGSGSGPSYEQYF. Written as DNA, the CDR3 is TGTGCCAGCACACCCGGGGGTAGCGGGAGCGGCCCCTCCTACGAGCAGTACTTC.

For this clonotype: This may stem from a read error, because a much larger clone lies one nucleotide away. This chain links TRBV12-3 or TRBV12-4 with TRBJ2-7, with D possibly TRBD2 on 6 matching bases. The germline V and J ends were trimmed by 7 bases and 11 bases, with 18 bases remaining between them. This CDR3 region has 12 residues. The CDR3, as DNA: TGTGCCAGCACTCGCCCGAGCGGGCGTAAGTACTTC. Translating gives CASTRPSGRKYF.

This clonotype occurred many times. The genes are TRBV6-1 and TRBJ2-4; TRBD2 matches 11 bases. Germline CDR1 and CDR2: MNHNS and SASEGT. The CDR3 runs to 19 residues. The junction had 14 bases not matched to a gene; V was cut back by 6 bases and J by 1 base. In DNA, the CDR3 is TGTGCCAGCAGGGGAGGCGGACTAGCGGGTAATCGGGCCAAAAACATTCAGTACTTC. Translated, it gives CASRGGGLAGNRAKNIQYF.

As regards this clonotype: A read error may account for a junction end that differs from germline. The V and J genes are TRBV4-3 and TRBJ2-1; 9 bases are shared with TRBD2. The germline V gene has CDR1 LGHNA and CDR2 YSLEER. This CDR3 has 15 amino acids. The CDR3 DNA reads TGCGCCAACAGCCATTCTAGCGGGACTTACAATGAGCAGTTCTTC. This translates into CANSHSSGTYNEQFF.

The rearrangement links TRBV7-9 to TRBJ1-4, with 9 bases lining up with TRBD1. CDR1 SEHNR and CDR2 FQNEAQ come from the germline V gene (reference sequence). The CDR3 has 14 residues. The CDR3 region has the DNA TGTGCTAACAGCTTACGGGACAGGGACGAAAAACTGTTTTTT. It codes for CANSLRDRDEKLFF.

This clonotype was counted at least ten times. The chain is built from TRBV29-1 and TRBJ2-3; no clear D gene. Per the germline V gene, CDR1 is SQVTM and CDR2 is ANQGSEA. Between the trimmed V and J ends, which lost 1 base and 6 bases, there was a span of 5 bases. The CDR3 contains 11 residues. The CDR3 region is CSVEGYDTQYF. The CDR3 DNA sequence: TGCAGCGTTGAAGGGTACGATACGCAGTATTTT.

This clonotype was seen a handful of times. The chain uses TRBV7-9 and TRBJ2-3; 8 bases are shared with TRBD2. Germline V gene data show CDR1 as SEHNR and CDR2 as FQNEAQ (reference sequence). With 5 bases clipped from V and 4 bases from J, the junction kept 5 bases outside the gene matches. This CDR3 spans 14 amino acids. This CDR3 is CASSNGLAADTQYF. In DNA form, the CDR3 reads TGTGCCAGCAGCAACGGACTAGCAGCAGATACGCAGTATTTT.

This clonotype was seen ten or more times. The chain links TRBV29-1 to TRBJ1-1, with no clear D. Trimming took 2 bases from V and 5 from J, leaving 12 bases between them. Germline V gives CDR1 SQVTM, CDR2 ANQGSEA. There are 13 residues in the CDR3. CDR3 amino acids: CSVEPHTGTEAFF. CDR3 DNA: TGCAGCGTTGAACCCCACACGGGGACTGAAGCTTTCTTT.

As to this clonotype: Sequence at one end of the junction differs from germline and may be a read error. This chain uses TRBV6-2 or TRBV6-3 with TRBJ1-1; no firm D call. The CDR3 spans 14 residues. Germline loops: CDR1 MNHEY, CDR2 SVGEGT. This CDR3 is CASSEEREDTEAFF. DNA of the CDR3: TGTGCAAGCAGTGAAGAGAGGGAGGACACTGAAGCTTTCTTT.

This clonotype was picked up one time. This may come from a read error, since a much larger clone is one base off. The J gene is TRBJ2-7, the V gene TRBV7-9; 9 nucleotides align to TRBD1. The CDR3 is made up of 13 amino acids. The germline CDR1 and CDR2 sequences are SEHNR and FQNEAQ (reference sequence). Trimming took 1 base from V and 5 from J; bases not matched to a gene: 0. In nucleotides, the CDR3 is TGTGCCAGCAGCTTAGGACAGGGGGACGAGCAGTACTTC. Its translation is CASSLGQGDEQYF.

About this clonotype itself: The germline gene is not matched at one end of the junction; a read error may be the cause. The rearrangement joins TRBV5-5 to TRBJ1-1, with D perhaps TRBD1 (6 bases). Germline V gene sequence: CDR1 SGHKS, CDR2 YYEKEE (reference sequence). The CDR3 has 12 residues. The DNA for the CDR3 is TGTGCCGGCAGATTTCAACAGGGACGAGTTTTCTTT. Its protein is CAGRFQQGRVFF.

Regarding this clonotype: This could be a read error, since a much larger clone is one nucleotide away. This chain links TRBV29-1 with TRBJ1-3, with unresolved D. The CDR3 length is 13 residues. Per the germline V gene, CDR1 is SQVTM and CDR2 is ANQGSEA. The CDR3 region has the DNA TGCAGCGTCCCAGCCGGAGGTGGAAACATCATATATTTT. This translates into CSVPAGGGNIIYF.

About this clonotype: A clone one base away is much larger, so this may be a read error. CDR3 nucleotide sequence: TGCAGCGTTGATAATTTACAGGGGGAAGATACGCAGTATTTT. As protein: CSVDNLQGEDTQYF. V is TRBV29-1 and J is TRBJ2-3; 8 positions match TRBD1. CDR1 and CDR2 (germline): SQVTM, ANQGSEA. V gave up 3 bases and J gave up 5 bases; unmatched junction bases: 7. The CDR3 runs 14 residues.

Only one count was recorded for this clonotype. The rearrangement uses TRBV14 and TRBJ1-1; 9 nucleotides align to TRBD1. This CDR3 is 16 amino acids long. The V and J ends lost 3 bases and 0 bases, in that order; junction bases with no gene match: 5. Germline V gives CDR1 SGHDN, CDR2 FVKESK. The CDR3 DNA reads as TGTGCCAGCAGCCAGATCGGACAGGGGTTGAACACTGAAGCTTTCTTT. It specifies CASSQIGQGLNTEAFF. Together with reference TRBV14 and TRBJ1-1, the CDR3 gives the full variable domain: EAGVTQFPSHSVIEKGQTVTLRCDPISGHDNLYWYRRVMGKEIKFLLHFVKESKQDESGMPNNRFLAERTGGTYSTLKVQPAELEDSGVYFCASSQIGQGLNTEAFFGQGTRLTVV.

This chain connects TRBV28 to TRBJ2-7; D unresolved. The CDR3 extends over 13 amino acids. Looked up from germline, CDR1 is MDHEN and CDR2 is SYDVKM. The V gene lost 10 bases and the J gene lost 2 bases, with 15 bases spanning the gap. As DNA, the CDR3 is TGTGCCACCACTCTGGCAGGTACCTACGAGCAGTACTTC. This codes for CATTLAGTYEQYF.